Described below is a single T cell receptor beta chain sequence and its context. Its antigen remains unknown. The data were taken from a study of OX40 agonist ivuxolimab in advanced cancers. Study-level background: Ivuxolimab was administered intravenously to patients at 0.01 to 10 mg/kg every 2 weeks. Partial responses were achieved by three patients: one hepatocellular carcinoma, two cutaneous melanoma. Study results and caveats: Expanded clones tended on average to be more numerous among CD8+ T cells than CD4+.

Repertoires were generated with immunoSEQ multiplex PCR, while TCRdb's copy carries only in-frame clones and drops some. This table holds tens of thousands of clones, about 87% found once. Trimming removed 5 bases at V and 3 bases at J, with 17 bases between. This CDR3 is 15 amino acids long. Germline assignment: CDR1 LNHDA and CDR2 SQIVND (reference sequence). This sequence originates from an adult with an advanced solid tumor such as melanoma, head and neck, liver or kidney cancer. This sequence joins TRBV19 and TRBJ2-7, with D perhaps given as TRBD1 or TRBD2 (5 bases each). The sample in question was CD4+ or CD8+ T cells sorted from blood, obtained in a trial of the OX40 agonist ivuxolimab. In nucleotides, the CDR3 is TGTGCCAGTAGTCGGTTATTCGAGAGGGGCTACGAGCAGTACTTC. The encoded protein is CASSRLFERGYEQYF.